The next 31 T cell receptor beta chains were all read from a single sample in a study of Ad26.COV2.S vaccination and SARS-CoV-2 variants. Treatment noted: roughly 20 received Ad26.COV2.S at low or high dose, single or two shots; a few received placebo; per-sample allocation not given. Specimen acquisition occurred on day 63 following the initial vaccine or placebo injection. Clones were read by immunoSEQ multiplex PCR, and TCRdb kept only the in-frame ones, dropping some. The table shows around 340,000 clones, with about 88% occurring only once. Sequencing was performed on peripheral blood, taken in a trial of Ad26.COV2.S vaccine versus placebo. The receptors were gathered from a person aged 18-60 years who received the Ad26.COV2.S COVID-19 vaccine or a placebo.

This clone was counted a few times. This sample includes further DNA sequences coding for the same CDR3. J is TRBJ2-5 and V is TRBV5-1; the D is unclear. The germline gives CDR1 SGHRS, CDR2 YFSETQ. V was clipped by 2 bases and J by 2 bases, with 1 base between them. CDR3 length: 11 amino acids. CDR3 sequence reads: CASSLQETQYF. In nucleotides, the CDR3 is TGCGCCAGCAGCTTACAAGAGACCCAGTACTTC.

This clone has just one count. This sequence joins TRBV4-3 and TRBJ2-7; 10 bases align to TRBD2. The trim removed 6 bases at V and 3 bases at J, leaving 8 bases unmatched. The CDR3 is 15 residues long. CDR1 LGHNA and CDR2 YSLEER come from the germline V gene. Written as DNA, the CDR3 is TGCGCCAGCAGTCTCGGGACTAGCGCACGCTACGAGCAGTACTTC. As protein: CASSLGTSARYEQYF.

This chain links TRBV3-1 (or the pseudogene TRBV3-2) with TRBJ2-3; D perhaps matches TRBD2 (6 bases). The CDR3 is made up of 15 amino acids. V was cut by 2 bases and J by 6 bases, with 15 bases left in between. CDR1 is LGHDT and CDR2 is YNNKEL in the germline V gene (reference sequence). CDR3 protein: CASSQKSRGRDTQYF. In DNA form, the CDR3 reads TGTGCCAGCAGCCAAAAGAGTCGGGGGAGGGATACGCAGTATTTT.

This clone has just a few counts. The chain uses TRBV12-5 and TRBJ1-3; D is undetermined. Trimming took off 7 bases at V and 1 base at J, with 8 bases between the two ends. The CDR3 sequence is 13 residues long. Looked up from germline, CDR1 is LGHNT and CDR2 is FRNRAP. In nucleotides, the CDR3 is TGTGCTAGTGCCCCAGATTCTGGAAACACCATATATTTT. It yields the protein CASAPDSGNTIYF.

The rearrangement uses TRBV30 and TRBJ2-3, with D tentatively TRBD2 (6 bases). The CDR3 spans 14 residues. Trimming took 4 bases from V and 1 from J, leaving 12 bases between them. Per the germline V gene, CDR1 is GTSNPN and CDR2 is SVGIG (reference sequence). CDR3 sequence (DNA): TGTGCCTGGACTCTGTGGGGGGGCACAGATACGCAGTATTTT. It translates to CAWTLWGGTDTQYF.

This chain joins TRBV6-8 and TRBJ2-2; TRBD1 is a possible D gene (5 bases). The CDR3 covers 17 residues. V shed 2 bases and J shed 0 bases, with 13 bases lying between them. Germline assignment: CDR1 MNHGY and CDR2 SAAAGT. This CDR3 reads CASSYLQGLANTGELFF. The CDR3 bases are TGTGCCAGCAGTTACCTCCAGGGTTTAGCGAACACCGGGGAGCTGTTTTTT.

This clone occurred once. V and J are TRBV7-2 and TRBJ2-2; tentative D call: TRBD2 (6 bases). The CDR3 length is 15 residues. V lost 4 bases and J 1 base, leaving 10 bases between the germline ends. Germline V CDR1 and CDR2: SGHTA, FQGNSA. The CDR3 DNA is TGTGCCAGCAGCTGGCGTAGCGGGAACACCGGGGAGCTGTTTTTT. Protein product: CASSWRSGNTGELFF.

The chain combines TRBV4-1 with TRBJ2-1; TRBD2 matches at 14 bases. The CDR3 has 16 residues. Germline V gives CDR1 MGHRA, CDR2 YSYEKL. With V trimmed by 6 bases and J by 8 bases, 9 bases remained unmatched. CDR3: CASRPEGLAGVYEQFF. The CDR3 nucleotides read TGCGCCAGCAGGCCAGAGGGACTAGCGGGAGTATATGAGCAGTTCTTC.

This clone appeared a few times. V gene TRBV6-5 combines with J gene TRBJ1-1; D uncertain. Germline CDR1 reads MNHEY; CDR2 reads SVGAGI. The CDR3 extends over 14 amino acids. Trimming took off 8 bases at V and 4 bases at J, with 17 bases between the two ends. CDR3 sequence: CASSFAADGTEAFF. Written as DNA, the CDR3 is TGTGCCAGCTCTTTTGCGGCGGACGGCACTGAAGCTTTCTTT.

About this clone: The sample has other DNA sequences that encode this CDR3 too. The chain recombines TRBV7-9 with TRBJ1-5; no definite D call. The CDR3 extends over 12 amino acids. The germline CDR1 and CDR2 sequences are SEHNR and FQNEAQ (reference sequence). V shed 4 bases and J shed 5 bases, with 6 bases lying between them. CDR3 amino acids: CASSSDYQPQHF. CDR3 DNA: TGTGCCAGCAGCTCCGACTATCAGCCCCAGCATTTT.

The chain uses TRBV4-3 and TRBJ1-2, with D perhaps matching TRBD1 (5 bases). Germline CDR1 and CDR2: LGHNA and YSLEER. This CDR3 has 16 residues. Deletions cut 4 bases from V and 3 bases from J, with 18 bases between. The chain's CDR3 is CASSPLGGSRDYGYTF. CDR3 DNA: TGCGCCAGCAGCCCTCTGGGGGGATCCAGGGACTATGGCTACACCTTC.

The rearrangement uses TRBV28 and TRBJ2-7; 8 nucleotides match TRBD1. This CDR3 is 16 amino acids long. Germline CDR1 is MDHEN and CDR2 is SYDVKM. The V gene end was trimmed by 6 bases and the J gene end by 5 bases; junction bases not matched to a gene: 15. CDR3 protein: CASRGRLGQGVHEQYF. In DNA form, the CDR3 reads TGTGCCAGCAGAGGACGACTTGGACAGGGTGTCCACGAGCAGTACTTC.

The chain is built from TRBV28 and TRBJ2-7; TRBD1 aligns across 7 bases. Trimming cost V 6 bases and J 6 bases; bases outside gene matches: 5. Looked up from germline, CDR1 is MDHEN and CDR2 is SYDVKM. The CDR3 consists of 12 residues. DNA for the CDR3: TGTGCCAGCAGAGGACAGGTTTCCGAGCAGTACTTC. Its protein is CASRGQVSEQYF.

The chain combines TRBV28 with TRBJ1-4; TRBD1 aligns across 9 bases. CDR3 length equals 15 residues. Germline loops: CDR1 MDHEN, CDR2 SYDVKM. V trimming: 10 bases; J trimming: 8 bases; junction bases outside the gene matches: 14. CDR3 amino acids: CATQTEDRGWEKLFF. Written as DNA, the CDR3 is TGTGCCACCCAAACCGAGGACAGGGGTTGGGAAAAACTGTTTTTT.

CDR3 region: CASSQEQQGIYYGYTF. The CDR3, as DNA: TGCGCCAGCAGCCAAGAACAGCAGGGGATCTACTATGGCTACACCTTC. The J gene is TRBJ1-2, the V gene TRBV4-1, with a tentative D call TRBD1 (6 bases). Germline CDR1 is MGHRA and CDR2 is YSYEKL. This CDR3 region has 16 residues. V lost 0 bases, J lost 3 bases, and 14 bases lay in between.

The chain carries TRBV19 and TRBJ2-7; D is undetermined. Germline lookup yields CDR1 LNHDA and CDR2 SQIVND (reference sequence). V dropped 0 bases and J dropped 2 bases, with 11 bases sitting between them. The CDR3 is 15 residues long. CDR3 DNA: TGTGCCAGTAGTATAGACTGGGCATCTCCCTACGAGCAGTACTTC. Protein sequence: CASSIDWASPYEQYF.

V and J are TRBV3-1 (or the pseudogene TRBV3-2) and TRBJ2-3; unclear D gene. This CDR3 comprises 15 residues. The V and J ends lost 4 bases and 0 bases respectively, with 11 bases between them. Germline V gene lookup returns CDR1 LGHDT and CDR2 YNNKEL (reference sequence). The CDR3, as DNA: TGTGCCAGCAGCCCAATGTCAGCAAGCACAGATACGCAGTATTTT. Amino acid sequence: CASSPMSASTDTQYF.

This chain uses TRBV28 with TRBJ1-2; a possible D gene is TRBD1 (5 bases). Germline loops: CDR1 MDHEN, CDR2 SYDVKM. The CDR3 loop spans 14 amino acids. The V end lost 3 bases, the J end lost 2 bases, and 10 bases lay between the germline ends. CDR3 residues: CASSLGQGNYGYTF. The CDR3 DNA is TGTGCCAGCAGTTTGGGGCAGGGAAACTATGGCTACACCTTC.

This clone appeared once. The V and J genes are TRBV6-2 or TRBV6-3 and TRBJ1-5; no reliable D call. Germline V gene data show CDR1 as MNHEY and CDR2 as SVGEGT. The CDR3 spans 17 residues. Trimming shortened V by 0 bases and J by 1 base, and 13 bases separated the two germline ends. Written as DNA, the CDR3 is TGTGCCAGCAGTTACTCTCAAGGGCGGCAGAGCAATCAGCCCCAGCATTTT. It translates to CASSYSQGRQSNQPQHF.

V usage is TRBV5-6 and J usage is TRBJ1-2; no firm D call. This CDR3 contains 16 residues. Germline loops: CDR1 SGHDT, CDR2 YYEEEE. Trimming left V 0 bases short and J 0 bases short, with 12 bases between. The CDR3 DNA follows: TGTGCCAGCAGCTTGGGTGGCAGAAAATCTAACTATGGCTACACCTTC. This codes for CASSLGGRKSNYGYTF.

The chain has TRBV5-4 and TRBJ1-1; TRBD1 aligns across 8 bases. The CDR3 runs to 15 residues. The V and J ends lost 4 bases and 13 bases, in that order; junction bases with no gene match: 18. Per germline, CDR1 SGHNT and CDR2 YYREEE (reference sequence). The CDR3 region is CASSPNTRQGLGGFF. CDR3 in DNA: TGTGCCAGCAGCCCCAATACCCGACAGGGGCTGGGGGGTTTCTTT.

The chain recombines TRBV4-3 with TRBJ1-1, with TRBD1 identical over 7 bases. There are 12 residues in the CDR3. Germline V lookup: CDR1 LGHNA, CDR2 YSLEER. The trim removed 3 bases at V and 9 bases at J, leaving 4 bases unmatched. The CDR3 region has the DNA TGCGCCAGCAGCCAGCGGGGACAGCAAGCTTTCTTT. Translation: CASSQRGQQAFF.

The V and J genes are TRBV25-1 and TRBJ1-2; a possible D gene is TRBD1 (5 bases). Germline V lookup: CDR1 MGHDK, CDR2 SYGVNS. The CDR3 is 14 residues long. V dropped 2 bases and J dropped 4 bases, with 11 bases sitting between them. CDR3 nucleotide sequence: TGTGCCAGCAGTGAAACGGGACGGCCCTATGGCTACACCTTC. Translating it yields CASSETGRPYGYTF.

The J gene is TRBJ2-7, the V gene TRBV27; perhaps TRBD2 as D (7 bases). Trimming removed 8 bases from V and 4 bases from J, with 24 bases in between. Germline CDR1 reads MNHEY; CDR2 reads SMNVEV (reference sequence). This CDR3 is 16 amino acids long. The CDR3 sequence is CASSFRGASLSYEQYF. As DNA, the CDR3 is TGTGCCAGCTCCTTCCGGGGGGCGAGTTTGTCTTACGAGCAGTACTTC.

The chain uses TRBV6-5 and TRBJ1-1; D not certain. This CDR3 contains 15 residues. V was pared by 9 bases and J by 1 base, with 18 bases between. Germline V gene lookup returns CDR1 MNHEY and CDR2 SVGAGI. The CDR3 spells CASINWRSSNTEAFF. The CDR3 bases are TGTGCCAGTATTAACTGGCGCAGCTCGAACACTGAAGCTTTCTTT.

The chain is built from TRBV7-3 and TRBJ2-1, with 11 positions matching TRBD2. Germline trimming cut 3 bases from V and 7 bases from J; bases unmatched to any gene: 5. CDR1 SGHTA and CDR2 FQGTGA come from the germline V gene. This CDR3 is built from 15 residues. In DNA, the CDR3 is TGTGCCAGCAGCTTTAGCGGGAGGGCCGTAAATGAGCAGTTCTTC. Encoded protein: CASSFSGRAVNEQFF.

This chain uses TRBV29-1 with TRBJ1-2, with D tentatively TRBD1 (5 bases). CDR3 size: 13 residues. The V and J ends lost 5 bases and 6 bases respectively, with 16 bases between them. Looked up from germline, CDR1 is SQVTM and CDR2 is ANQGSEA. CDR3 protein: CSVHRRDRNGYTF. The DNA for the CDR3 is TGCAGCGTTCACCGCAGGGACCGGAATGGCTACACCTTC.

The chain couples TRBV3-1 (or the pseudogene TRBV3-2) to TRBJ2-7, with D perhaps being TRBD1 or TRBD2 (5 bases each). Germline V CDR1 and CDR2: LGHDT, YNNKEL (reference sequence). V was pared by 4 bases and J by 3 bases, with 13 bases between. This CDR3 is built from 14 residues. Here the CDR3 DNA reads TGTGCCAGCAGCCGCGACAGTCGGGGCTACGAGCAGTACTTC. The encoded protein is CASSRDSRGYEQYF.

The chain combines TRBV9 with TRBJ1-2, with a possible D match to TRBD1 (6 bases). CDR3 length: 15 amino acids. Per germline, CDR1 SGDLS and CDR2 YYNGEE. With 3 bases removed from V and 0 bases from J, the gap between germline ends came to 12 bases. The CDR3 region is CASSAQGAANYGYTF. In DNA, the CDR3 is TGTGCCAGCAGCGCACAGGGAGCAGCTAACTATGGCTACACCTTC. Supplemented by reference TRBV9 and TRBJ1-2, the full variable domain reads DSGVTQTPKHLITATGQRVTLRCSPRSGDLSVYWYQQSLDQGLQFLIQYYNGEERAKGNILERFSAQQFPDLHSELNLSSLELGDSALYFCASSAQGAANYGYTFGSGTRLTVV.

This clone was recorded only once. V gene TRBV19 combines with J gene TRBJ1-6, with 7 bases fitting TRBD1. V gave up 5 bases and J gave up 7 bases; unmatched junction bases: 14. The CDR3 spans 17 residues. Germline-derived CDR1 and CDR2 are LNHDA and SQIVND (reference sequence). The CDR3 DNA sequence: TGTGCCAGTAGTTCCACGGACCGTCCAGGGGGAAATTCACCCCTCCACTTT. It yields the protein CASSSTDRPGGNSPLHF.

The chain joins TRBV30 to TRBJ1-1, with TRBD1 matching 8 bases. V was clipped by 2 bases and J by 3 bases; unmatched bases: 2. The CDR3 has 13 residues. Germline V lookup: CDR1 GTSNPN, CDR2 SVGIG (reference sequence). The CDR3 here is CAWSTGGYTEAFF. For the CDR3, the DNA is TGTGCCTGGAGTACAGGGGGGTACACTGAAGCTTTCTTT.